This TCR beta chain is from a study of regulatory T cells in long-lasting Graves disease. At the level of the study: Over-5-year antithyroid drug use with positive TSH receptor antibodies defined persistent Graves' disease in the study.

Building the TCR beta libraries relied on iRepertoire HTBI primers, and CDR3 regions underwent Arm-PCR. TCRdb re-derived calls from the multiplex PCR reads in MiXCR, one entry per CDR3 protein. Of about 290,000 distinct CDR3 sequences listed, 22% are singletons. Of note for this clonotype: Its antigen is undetermined.

Study outcomes and limitations: Persistent-disease Graves' patients showed less TCR diversity than new cases.

Time point denoted: persistent/refractory GD, antithyroid drugs over 5 years with positive TRAb. After RNA was extracted from PBMCs, the TCR library was made from it. CDR3 length: 18 amino acids. Germline trimming cut 3 bases from V and 3 bases from J; bases unmatched to any gene: 14. The germline V gene has CDR1 SQVTM and CDR2 ANQGSEA. The genes are TRBV29-1 and TRBJ1-1; 12 nucleotides line up with TRBD1. The receptor's source is a female donor with Graves disease. Source: peripheral blood mononuclear cells (PBMCs), taken when the disease was refractory, from a patient treated with antithyroid drugs. The CDR3 nucleotides are TGCAGCGTTGACGTGGGGGGGGACAGGGGGCAGAAATACACTGAAGCTTTCTTT. It specifies CSVDVGGDRGQKYTEAFF.